One sample yielded the 10 T cell receptor beta chains listed below, sequenced in a study of T cells in lung cancer brain metastases. Repertoires were generated with immunoSEQ multiplex PCR, while TCRdb's copy carries only in-frame clones and drops some. The sample contains about 4,200 clones, approximately 90% of which appear only once. Sequenced sample: tumor tissue from the primary lung tumor. These receptors all stem from a man between 60 and 75 years old with non-small cell lung cancer.

The chain uses TRBV12-2 and TRBJ2-7; whether TRBD2, the table's D call, matches the DNA was not checked. TRBV12-2 is a recognized pseudogene. This CDR3 spans 15 amino acids. The CDR3 DNA follows: TGTGCAAGTCGCTTTCTTTCGCGGGGGTTCTACGAGCAGTACTTC. It is translated as CASRFLSRGFYEQYF.

As regards this clone: At one end the junction does not follow the germline gene, possibly because of a read error. This rearrangement joins TRBV7-9 to TRBJ2-5, with TRBD2 identical over 7 bases. Germline CDR1 SEHNR, CDR2 FQNEAQ (reference sequence). The CDR3 runs 18 residues. The CDR3 is CASSPGTTLITLQETQYF. Here the CDR3 DNA reads TGTGCCAGCAGCCCTGGGACTACCCTTATTACCCTACAAGAAACCCAATACTTC.

Written as DNA, the CDR3 is TGCGCCAGCAGCCAAGACGTGGGGCCCAGGAACATTCAGTACTTC. Its protein product is CASSQDVGPRNIQYF. The V gene is TRBV4-3, the J gene TRBJ2-4; tentatively, D is TRBD1 (5 bases). The germline gives CDR1 LGHNA, CDR2 YSLEER. The CDR3 is made up of 15 amino acids. V gave up 0 bases and J gave up 7 bases, with 13 bases separating them.

This clone was observed once. The genes are TRBV5-1 and TRBJ2-7, with TRBD1 matching 7 bases. The CDR3 contains 14 residues. Germline CDR1 SGHRS, CDR2 YFSETQ. The ends lost 0 bases at V and 4 bases at J; junction bases unmatched: 4. Here the CDR3 reads CASSLGTGLYEQYF. Written as DNA, the CDR3 is TGCGCCAGCAGCTTGGGGACAGGACTTTACGAGCAGTACTTC.

The genes are TRBV5-1 and TRBJ2-7, with D maybe TRBD2 (6 bases). Per the germline V gene, CDR1 is SGHRS and CDR2 is YFSETQ. V was clipped by 0 bases and J by 3 bases, with 10 bases between them. The CDR3 has 14 residues. The CDR3 nucleotides read TGCGCCAGCAGCTTGGAGGGAGGTAACTACGAGCAGTACTTC. Translated: CASSLEGGNYEQYF.

The chain employs TRBV10-3 and TRBJ1-1, with D uncertain. Germline V gene data show CDR1 as ENHRY and CDR2 as SYGVKD. CDR3 length: 13 amino acids. Trimming took off 3 bases at V and 10 bases at J, with 15 bases between the two ends. DNA of the CDR3: TGTGCCATCAGTGATCCCGGACCGAAGGCAGCTTTCTTT. Translated: CAISDPGPKAAFF.

The rearrangement links TRBV7-8 to TRBJ1-5; 7 bases are a match to TRBD1. Germline CDR1 is SGHVS and CDR2 is FQNEAQ. Unmatched junction bases numbered 2, after V lost 3 bases and J lost 6 bases. This CDR3 has 13 residues. The CDR3 region is CASSFAGGQPQHF. In nucleotides, the CDR3 is TGTGCCAGCAGCTTTGCAGGGGGTCAGCCCCAGCATTTT.

With respect to this clone: Given a much more abundant clone one base away, this may be a read error. This rearrangement joins TRBV28 to TRBJ2-7; tentatively, D is TRBD2 (5 bases). The V gene lost 1 base and the J gene lost 6 bases, with 16 bases spanning the gap. This CDR3 is built from 15 residues. The germline gives CDR1 MDHEN, CDR2 SYDVKM. In DNA, the CDR3 is TGTGCCAGCAGTTTATCCGAGCGGAAAGAAGGCGAGCAGTACTTC. This translates into CASSLSERKEGEQYF.

V usage is TRBV10-2 and J usage is TRBJ1-2; D may be TRBD1 (5 bases). Germline V gene lookup returns CDR1 WSHSY and CDR2 SAAADI. V was shortened by 6 bases and J by 4 bases, with 9 bases between the two germline ends. The CDR3 totals 12 residues. CDR3: CASRQDGYGYTF. CDR3 bases: TGCGCCAGCAGACAGGACGGCTATGGCTACACCTTC.

CDR3 sequence reads: CASSLTTDTQYF. In DNA form, the CDR3 reads TGTGCCAGCAGTTTAACCACAGATACGCAGTATTTT. This chain uses TRBV6-9 with TRBJ2-3, with unresolved D. CDR1 is MNHGY and CDR2 is SVAAGI in the germline V gene. This CDR3 is 12 amino acids long. V was clipped by 4 bases and J by 2 bases, with 4 bases between them.